This TCR beta chain comes out of a study of T cell repertoires in cytomegalovirus infection. In the study overall: Public TCR beta signature analysis indicated the presence of both CMV infection and matching HLA type.

TCRdb re-called the reads through MiXCR, storing one row per CDR3 protein. The repertoire holds 700,000 to 950,000 distinct CDR3 sequences, with 30% to 35% as singletons. This clonotype was recorded only once. Its antigen is as yet unknown. The receptor was derived from a human donor in good health (CMV status not recorded). Some clones in this sample may be carry-over from other donors' samples. The specimen was cultured CD8+ T cells from PBMCs, collected from culture after CMV antigen stimulation.

CDR3 region: CSARDRQYSYEQYV. CDR3 in DNA: TGCAGTGCTAGAGATAGACAGTACTCCTACGAGCAGTACGTC. V usage is TRBV20-1 and J usage is TRBJ2-7; TRBD1 is a possible D gene (5 bases). Between the trimmed V and J ends, which lost 0 bases and 0 bases, there was a span of 9 bases. Germline V CDR1 and CDR2: DFQATT, SNEGSKA (reference sequence). The CDR3 runs 14 residues.